The TCR beta chain under discussion was sequenced for a study of T cell changes during pregnancy in multiple sclerosis. Sequencing was performed with immunoSEQ multiplex PCR; in TCRdb, only in-frame clones are kept and a portion is missing. The sample contains 73,000 or so clones, 91% of which appear only once. Trimming pared 1 base from V and 0 bases from J, leaving 9 bases between. The CDR3 has 16 amino acids. Looked up from germline, CDR1 is SGHVS and CDR2 is FNYEAQ. This chain connects TRBV7-6 to TRBJ2-2; maybe TRBD1 (6 bases). This receptor was taken from a female donor with multiple sclerosis, enrolled in a pregnancy study. Sequencing used peripheral blood, obtained in the second trimester of pregnancy. The chain's CDR3 is CASSLVGTSNTGELFF. The CDR3 DNA reads TGTGCCAGCAGCTTAGTTGGGACATCGAACACCGGGGAGCTGTTTTTT.